Below, 30 T cell receptor beta chains from the same sample are listed, as sequenced in a study of cytomegalovirus exposure and HLA in healthy donors. The PCR employed 60 Vbeta primers together with 13 Jbeta primers. Method: immunoSEQ multiplex PCR; TCRdb's copy keeps in-frame clones and lacks some. The sample has around 100,000 clones; about 9.5% are singletons. The sample taken for sequencing was PBMCs. The receptors were gathered from a man between 40 and 49 years old in good health and CMV-seropositive.

The V call is TRBV30, the J call TRBJ1-5, with unresolved D. The germline gives CDR1 GTSNPN, CDR2 SVGIG (reference sequence). This CDR3 is built from 12 residues. Trimming removed 2 bases at V and 3 bases at J, with 5 bases between. For the CDR3, the DNA is TGTGCCTGGAGTCCATCCAATCAGCCCCAGCATTTT. It translates to CAWSPSNQPQHF.

This clone appeared many times. V gene TRBV28 combines with J gene TRBJ2-3; 9 nucleotides line up with TRBD2. The V gene end was trimmed by 2 bases and the J gene end by 11 bases; junction bases not matched to a gene: 5. Per germline, CDR1 MDHEN and CDR2 SYDVKM. This CDR3 spans 13 amino acids. CDR3 coding DNA: TGTGCCAGCAGTTTAGGGCGGGAGGGAGTGCAGTATTTT. As protein: CASSLGREGVQYF. The full variable domain, completed using reference TRBV28 and TRBJ2-3, is DVKVTQSSRYLVKRTGEKVFLECVQDMDHENMFWYRQDPGLGLRLIYFSYDVKMKEKGDIPEGYSVSREKKERFSLILESASTNQTSMYLCASSLGREGVQYFGPGTRLTVL.

This clone has only a few counts. This chain links TRBV19 with TRBJ2-3; D uncertain. Germline lookup yields CDR1 LNHDA and CDR2 SQIVND (reference sequence). V was trimmed by 3 bases and J by 6 bases, leaving 4 bases between them. The CDR3 runs 11 residues. The chain's CDR3 is CASSIGDTQYF. The CDR3 DNA reads as TGTGCCAGTAGTATCGGGGATACGCAGTATTTT.

This chain links TRBV7-9 with TRBJ2-3, with TRBD2 as a possible D gene (6 bases). There are 15 residues in the CDR3. The V end lost 4 bases, the J end lost 6 bases, and 17 bases lay between the germline ends. Germline V gene lookup returns CDR1 SEHNR and CDR2 FQNEAQ (reference sequence). The CDR3 bases are TGTGCCAGCAGCTCCATTGACAACGCGGGGGATACGCAGTATTTT. Translated, it gives CASSSIDNAGDTQYF.

The V and J genes are TRBV19 and TRBJ2-7; 10 positions agree with TRBD2. V gave up 3 bases and J gave up 2 bases; unmatched junction bases: 4. Germline V lookup: CDR1 LNHDA, CDR2 SQIVND (reference sequence). The CDR3 loop spans 15 amino acids. The CDR3 DNA is TGTGCCAGTAGTATGGGCCTAGCGGGAGCCTACGAGCAGTACTTC. Residues: CASSMGLAGAYEQYF. The whole variable domain, filled in from reference TRBV19 and TRBJ2-7, reads DGGITQSPKYLFRKEGQNVTLSCEQNLNHDAMYWYRQDPGQGLRLIYYSQIVNDFQKGDIAEGYSVSREKKESFPLTVTSAQKNPTAFYLCASSMGLAGAYEQYFGPGTRLTVT.

This clone was observed a handful of times. The V call is TRBV15, the J call TRBJ1-1; D might be TRBD1 (6 bases). Germline CDR1 LNHNV, CDR2 YYDKDF (reference sequence). V was pared by 7 bases and J by 4 bases, with 16 bases between. There are 14 residues in the CDR3. For the CDR3, the DNA is TGTGCCACCACCCCCCAGGGGATGGGCACTGAAGCTTTCTTT. It is translated as CATTPQGMGTEAFF.

This clone was counted only a few times. In DNA, the CDR3 is TGTGCCATCAGTGAGCAGGTTCTAGCGGGGGGCACAGATACGCAGTATTTT. Translated: CAISEQVLAGGTDTQYF. The V gene is TRBV10-3, the J gene TRBJ2-3, with 10 bases matching TRBD2. Germline assignment: CDR1 ENHRY and CDR2 SYGVKD. Trimming cost V 2 bases and J 1 base; bases outside gene matches: 6. CDR3 length equals 17 residues.

This clone was seen more than once but under ten times. The V and J genes are TRBV4-3 and TRBJ2-2; D uncertain. Per the germline V gene, CDR1 is LGHNA and CDR2 is YSLEER. This CDR3 is 17 amino acids long. V was trimmed by 3 bases and J by 1 base, leaving 15 bases between them. The CDR3 sequence is CASSQLFGGKNTGELFF. The CDR3 DNA reads TGCGCCAGCAGCCAGTTGTTTGGCGGAAAGAACACCGGGGAGCTGTTTTTT.

This clone has a handful of counts. The genes are TRBV29-1 and TRBJ2-7; possibly TRBD2 for D (7 bases). Per germline, CDR1 SQVTM and CDR2 ANQGSEA. The V gene lost 4 bases and the J gene lost 5 bases, with 21 bases spanning the gap. The CDR3 contains 15 residues. The CDR3 region is CSVVGAGGGRDEQYF. The CDR3 DNA follows: TGCAGCGTTGTGGGGGCTGGGGGGGGCCGAGACGAGCAGTACTTC.

This clone has only a few counts. The CDR3 reads CASSEGLAGEETQYF. The CDR3 bases are TGTGCCAGCAGCGAGGGACTAGCGGGAGAAGAGACCCAGTACTTC. This chain uses TRBV9 with TRBJ2-5, with TRBD2 matching over 14 bases. Germline values: CDR1 SGDLS, CDR2 YYNGEE. After removal of 3 bases from V and 3 bases from J, the junction contained 1 base not matched to a gene. This CDR3 has 15 amino acids.

This clone appeared a few times. The V gene is TRBV6-6, the J gene TRBJ2-7, with TRBD2 matching over 8 bases. The germline gives CDR1 MNHNY, CDR2 SVGAGI (reference sequence). Trimming took 5 bases from V and 6 from J; bases not matched to a gene: 6. There are 13 residues in the CDR3. Written as DNA, the CDR3 is TGTGCCAGCAGTGCCGGGACTAGGTCCGAGCAGTACTTC. It translates to CASSAGTRSEQYF.

For the CDR3, the DNA is TGTGCCAGCAGCCAACGTCCCGAGACCAAAAACATTCAGTACTTC. It codes for CASSQRPETKNIQYF. The chain is built from TRBV4-2 and TRBJ2-4; D is undetermined. V lost 2 bases to trimming and J lost 2 bases, with 10 bases between them. Germline CDR1 LGHNA, CDR2 YNFKEQ. The CDR3 spans 15 residues.

There are a few counts of this clone. The chain carries TRBV5-4 and TRBJ2-3; a weak D match, TRBD2 (8 bases). V lost 3 bases to trimming and J lost 1 base, with 15 bases between them. Germline V lookup: CDR1 SGHNT, CDR2 YYREEE (reference sequence). This CDR3 spans 16 amino acids. In DNA form, the CDR3 reads TGTGCCAGCAGCTCAAATAGCGGGACAGGCACAGATACGCAGTATTTT. It specifies CASSSNSGTGTDTQYF.

The chain joins TRBV6-6 to TRBJ2-1; 9 nucleotides agree with TRBD2. Germline CDR1 MNHNY, CDR2 SVGAGI (reference sequence). The trim removed 5 bases at V and 3 bases at J, leaving 8 bases unmatched. The CDR3 runs to 16 residues. The CDR3 DNA reads as TGTGCCAGCAGTCTCTCCCGACTAGCGGACTACAATGAGCAGTTCTTC. It specifies CASSLSRLADYNEQFF.

This clone was seen a few times. The genes are TRBV14 and TRBJ2-7; TRBD1 is a possible D gene (5 bases). The germline V and J ends were trimmed by 2 bases and 4 bases, with 12 bases remaining between them. The CDR3 runs 14 residues. Looked up from germline, CDR1 is SGHDN and CDR2 is FVKESK. The CDR3 region is CASSQKYRPYEQYF. The DNA of the CDR3 is TGTGCCAGCAGCCAAAAATACAGGCCGTACGAGCAGTACTTC.

V usage is TRBV29-1 and J usage is TRBJ2-7; 9 bases agree with TRBD2. Germline CDR1 and CDR2: SQVTM and ANQGSEA. V was clipped by 5 bases and J by 2 bases; unmatched bases: 4. CDR3 length: 13 residues. The CDR3: CSVTLAGTYEQYF. In DNA, the CDR3 is TGCAGCGTTACCCTAGCGGGAACCTACGAGCAGTACTTC.

This clone was recorded a few times. The chain combines TRBV6-6 with TRBJ1-3; no reliable D call. CDR3 length: 15 amino acids. The V end was cut by 7 bases, the J end by 4 bases, with 17 bases between. From germline, CDR1 is MNHNY and CDR2 SVGAGI (reference sequence). The CDR3 reads CASILGSLGGNTIYF. CDR3 nucleotide sequence: TGTGCCAGCATACTAGGGAGCTTGGGCGGAAACACCATATATTTT.

This rearrangement joins TRBV7-2 to TRBJ1-2, with TRBD1 matching over 9 bases. Germline-derived CDR1 and CDR2 are SGHTA and FQGNSA. The CDR3 sequence is 15 residues long. J lost 5 bases, V lost 5 bases, and 9 bases had no gene match. CDR3 bases: TGTGCCAGCAGCCAATCCGGGACAGGGTTGTATGGCTACACCTTC. Its protein is CASSQSGTGLYGYTF.

This clone was recorded a few times. The CDR3 protein is CASSLNGEKLFF. Here the CDR3 DNA reads TGTGCCAGCAGCTTAAATGGCGAAAAACTGTTTTTT. The rearrangement uses TRBV7-8 and TRBJ1-4; no reliable D call. V lost 2 bases and J 8 bases, leaving 6 bases between the germline ends. Germline CDR1 and CDR2: SGHVS and FQNEAQ. The length of the CDR3 is 12 residues.

The chain recombines TRBV4-1 with TRBJ2-2; D may be TRBD1 (5 bases). Germline-derived CDR1 and CDR2 are MGHRA and YSYEKL. CDR3 length equals 14 residues. V was clipped by 1 base and J by 6 bases, with 9 bases between them. For the CDR3, the DNA is TGCGCCAGCAGCCAAGTCTTAGGGGCCGGGGAGCTGTTTTTT. It translates to CASSQVLGAGELFF.

The chain is built from TRBV2 and TRBJ2-5; 12 bases map to TRBD2. The ends lost 5 bases at V and 5 bases at J; junction bases unmatched: 9. The CDR3 covers 16 residues. Germline lookup yields CDR1 SNHLY and CDR2 FYNNEI. This CDR3 is CASSPRTSGTGETQYF. In nucleotides, the CDR3 is TGTGCCAGCAGTCCTAGGACTAGCGGGACGGGGGAGACCCAGTACTTC.

The sample holds a few counts of this clone. CDR3: CASRSGTANTEAFF. In DNA form, the CDR3 reads TGCGCCAGCAGGTCCGGGACAGCAAACACTGAAGCTTTCTTT. V usage is TRBV4-1 and J usage is TRBJ1-1; 7 bases line up with TRBD1. The CDR3 loop spans 14 amino acids. J lost 2 bases, V lost 6 bases, and 6 bases had no gene match. The germline CDR1 and CDR2 sequences are MGHRA and YSYEKL.

The V call is TRBV9, the J call TRBJ2-3; D unresolved. Germline loops: CDR1 SGDLS, CDR2 YYNGEE. Trimming stripped 4 bases from V and 4 bases from J, with 4 bases between. The CDR3 runs 11 residues. This chain's CDR3 is CASSSSDTQYF. Here the CDR3 DNA reads TGTGCCAGCAGCTCCTCAGATACGCAGTATTTT.

This sequence joins TRBV7-2 and TRBJ1-2; 7 bases match TRBD1. Germline V gives CDR1 SGHTA, CDR2 FQGNSA. With 2 bases clipped from V and 3 bases from J, the junction kept 6 bases outside the gene matches. The CDR3 is made up of 15 amino acids. DNA of the CDR3: TGTGCCAGCAGCTTATTAGGCCAGGGGGACTATGGCTACACCTTC. Protein: CASSLLGQGDYGYTF.

V and J are TRBV2 and TRBJ1-2; 8 bases match TRBD1. In germline, CDR1 is SNHLY, CDR2 FYNNEI. This CDR3 is built from 15 residues. V lost 5 bases, J lost 8 bases, and 13 bases stayed unmatched. The CDR3 sequence is CASSRGQEEVGGYTF. DNA of the CDR3: TGTGCCAGCAGTCGGGGACAGGAAGAGGTGGGAGGCTACACCTTC.

This clone was found a few times. The CDR3 loop is CASSEDRGGFNEQFF. CDR3 sequence (DNA): TGTGCCAGCAGTGAAGATAGAGGGGGCTTCAATGAGCAGTTCTTC. The chain is built from TRBV6-1 and TRBJ2-1, with TRBD1 identical over 7 bases. After removal of 1 base from V and 6 bases from J, the junction contained 6 bases not matched to a gene. The CDR3 is 15 residues long. In germline, CDR1 is MNHNS, CDR2 SASEGT.

The chain uses TRBV6-1 and TRBJ2-1; TRBD2 is a possible D gene (6 bases). CDR1 and CDR2 from the germline V gene are MNHNS and SASEGT. The CDR3 extends over 15 amino acids. V was clipped by 3 bases and J by 0 bases, with 9 bases between them. CDR3: CASSERGISYNEQFF. Written as DNA, the CDR3 is TGTGCCAGCAGTGAGCGGGGAATCTCCTACAATGAGCAGTTCTTC.

This clone was found a few times. This chain joins TRBV28 and TRBJ2-2, with 11 bases fitting TRBD2. The CDR3 totals 15 residues. V gave up 5 bases and J gave up 8 bases; unmatched junction bases: 7. Germline V CDR1 and CDR2: MDHEN, SYDVKM. In DNA form, the CDR3 reads TGTGCCAGCAGTCCTAGCGGGAGGACGCGGGGGGAGCTGTTTTTT. Residues: CASSPSGRTRGELFF. Drawing the rest from reference TRBV28 and TRBJ2-2, the complete variable domain is DVKVTQSSRYLVKRTGEKVFLECVQDMDHENMFWYRQDPGLGLRLIYFSYDVKMKEKGDIPEGYSVSREKKERFSLILESASTNQTSMYLCASSPSGRTRGELFFGEGSRLTVL.

This clone has only a few counts. Other DNA sequences in the same sample also yield this CDR3. The chain uses TRBV5-1 and TRBJ2-3, with 11 bases lining up with TRBD2. Germline values: CDR1 SGHRS, CDR2 YFSETQ. CDR3 length: 17 residues. V trimming: 0 bases; J trimming: 1 base; junction bases outside the gene matches: 4. The CDR3, as DNA: TGCGCCAGCAGCTTGGCTTCACTAGCGGGGGGCACAGATACGCAGTATTTT. It translates to CASSLASLAGGTDTQYF.

A few counts support this clone. The V and J genes are TRBV4-2 and TRBJ1-5; 8 nucleotides match TRBD1. Germline-derived CDR1 and CDR2 are LGHNA and YNFKEQ. The V and J ends lost 4 bases and 2 bases, in that order; junction bases with no gene match: 1. CDR3 size: 14 residues. CDR3: CASSLQGGNQPQHF. The CDR3 DNA reads as TGTGCCAGCAGCCTACAGGGGGGCAATCAGCCCCAGCATTTT.